These T cell receptor beta chains were read from a single sample in a study of blood T cell repertoires in COVID-19. Repertoires were generated with immunoSEQ multiplex PCR, while TCRdb's copy carries only in-frame clones and drops some. The sample comprises 390,000 or so clones, nearly 90% of which are singletons, and approximately 6.2% rests with the top ten. Sequencing was performed on peripheral blood. The origin of the receptors is a man aged 18 to 29 with active or convalescent COVID-19. Each CDR3 is given with its conserved first and last residue. D genes are given only for firm matches.

TRBJ1-5,-,TRBV19,CASSIARGGGNQPQHF
TRBJ1-1,-,TRBV4-3,CASSQAGVSEAFF
TRBJ2-3,TRBD2,TRBV6-2/TRBV6-3,CASSYLPLAGAPDTQYF
TRBJ2-7,TRBD2,TRBV13,CASSPSGSQLAFYEQYF
TRBJ1-4,-,TRBV12-3/TRBV12-4,CASSRAGEKLFF
TRBJ2-2,TRBD1,TRBV6-5,CASTGGQAWTGELFF
TRBJ1-2,TRBD1,TRBV5-1,CASSLKTGGLYGYTF
TRBJ1-1,-,TRBV6-6,CASSRSGLTNTEAFF
TRBJ1-4,-,TRBV15,CATSRQGSNEKLFF
TRBJ2-1,-,TRBV19,CASSIGGFPNNEQFF
TRBJ2-5,-,TRBV27,CASSLHETGTQYF
TRBJ2-1,TRBD2,TRBV11-2,CASSLTSGRAPEQFF
TRBJ1-2,TRBD1,TRBV27,CASSLLRTGNLGYTF
TRBJ1-5,TRBD1,TRBV29-1,CSVTGQGNQPQHF
TRBJ2-4,-,TRBV4-3,CASSQAWGVLTKNIQYF
TRBJ1-5,-,TRBV7-9,CASSLGSQPQHF
TRBJ1-2,TRBD1,TRBV6-1,CASSDPPPGTGYGYTF
TRBJ2-3,-,TRBV6-2/TRBV6-3,CASSTRTGQGSDTQYF
TRBJ1-3,-,TRBV6-6,CASLGPAGNTIYF
TRBJ2-1,TRBD2,TRBV11-2,CASSPGWRGDYNEQFF
TRBJ2-1,-,TRBV19,CASSIDRSSYNEQFF
TRBJ2-7,-,TRBV7-3,CASSPRRGRFSYEQYF
TRBJ2-3,-,TRBV2,CASSEADSWHTQYF
TRBJ1-1,TRBD1,TRBV6-5,CASSRGQGGTEAFF
TRBJ2-1,TRBD1,TRBV7-2,CASSLETGGDFEQFF
TRBJ1-2,-,TRBV2,CASRRTETNTGYGYTF
TRBJ2-7,TRBD1,TRBV19,CASSAPGQGVYEQYF